The 6 T cell receptor beta chains below were found in one sample sequenced in a study of metastatic and nonmetastatic thyroid tumors. No treatment of any kind had been given to any patient before thyroid surgery. TCRdb re-called clones from the PCR reads using MiXCR. The sample records roughly 65,000 clones, 14% being singletons. Sample: blood. The receptors originated from a male donor with papillary thyroid cancer or a benign thyroid nodule (not recorded which). Some clones in this sample may be carry-over from other donors' samples.

In this sample, this clone turned up many times. This may be a read error: a much more frequent sequence differs by one nucleotide. This chain uses TRBV11-2 with TRBJ1-3; D not resolved. The CDR3 sequence is 14 residues long. From germline, CDR1 is SGHAT and CDR2 FQNNGV. The germline V and J ends were trimmed by 5 bases and 0 bases, with 8 bases remaining between them. CDR3: CASSRNLSGNTIYF. As DNA, the CDR3 is TGTGCCAGCAGCCGGAACCTCTCTGGAAACACCATATATTTT.

This clone ranks as medium-sized (0.01 to 0.1%). The chain combines TRBV6-1 with TRBJ2-7; 7 bases align to TRBD1. Germline lookup yields CDR1 MNHNS and CDR2 SASEGT. The CDR3 has 17 amino acids. V lost 8 bases and J lost 0; bases outside the gene matches: 16. CDR3 DNA sequence: TGTGCCAGCGGCTGGACAGGAAGCGGCATTTTCTCCTACGAGCAGTACTTC. Its translation: CASGWTGSGIFSYEQYF.

This clone was observed at least ten times. The chain employs TRBV7-2 and TRBJ1-1; D call uncertain. CDR3 size: 15 residues. V lost 3 bases and J 1 base, leaving 12 bases between the germline ends. In germline, CDR1 is SGHTA, CDR2 FQGNSA. The CDR3 reads CASSFRRGQNTEAFF. CDR3 bases: TGTGCCAGCAGCTTTCGGCGCGGGCAGAACACTGAAGCTTTCTTT.

This clone was observed many times. At the DNA level, this CDR3 is encoded by other sequences in the same sample as well. The rearrangement links TRBV27 to TRBJ2-5; a possible D gene is TRBD1 (6 bases). The germline V gene encodes CDR1 MNHEY and CDR2 SMNVEV (reference sequence). This CDR3 has 16 residues. Trimming left V 2 bases short and J 2 bases short, with 15 bases between. In DNA form, the CDR3 reads TGTGCCAGCAGTTTAGGTCAGGGGCGGTTTCAAGAGACCCAGTACTTC. Encoded protein: CASSLGQGRFQETQYF.

This clone was recorded a few times. The chain links TRBV28 to TRBJ2-2; no definite D call. This CDR3 contains 14 residues. The germline V gene has CDR1 MDHEN and CDR2 SYDVKM. The V end was cut by 7 bases, the J end by 3 bases, with 12 bases between. The DNA for the CDR3 is TGTGCCAGCATAGAGGCCCCGGACACCGGGGAGCTGTTTTTT. Protein sequence: CASIEAPDTGELFF.

As for this clone: A much bigger clone sits one base away, suggesting this may be a read error. The same CDR3 arises from other DNA sequences in this sample as well. This rearrangement joins TRBV29-1 to TRBJ1-2; D gene uncertain. This CDR3 contains 11 residues. CDR1 SQVTM and CDR2 ANQGSEA come from the germline V gene. The CDR3, as DNA: TGCAGCGTTTTGGGAACCTATGGCTACACCTTT. Its translation: CSVLGTYGYTF. The full variable domain, its missing parts supplied by reference TRBV29-1 and TRBJ1-2, is SAVISQKPSRDICQRGTSLTIQCQVDSQVTMMFWYRQQPGQSLTLIATANQGSEATYESGFVIDKFPISRPNLTFSTLTVSNMSPEDSSIYLCSVLGTYGYTFGSGTRLTVV.